The sequence of this TCR beta chain was determined in a study of cytomegalovirus exposure and HLA in healthy donors. On the study more broadly: A prior study identified 117 million unique TCR beta sequences from about 179 million T cells. General observations from the study: The authors later linked a missense DCLRE1C variant to TCR beta V- and J-gene trimming. The productive fraction for most TCR beta V segments was about 87% or about 30% in an earlier analysis. Highly shared sequence variants in one cluster were likely a sequencing artifact.

The J segment lost 3 bases and the V segment lost 3 bases, leaving 7 bases of the junction unmatched. Germline lookup yields CDR1 SGHNT and CDR2 YYREEE (reference sequence). The CDR3 totals 16 residues. As to this clone: Its antigen is still unknown.

Researchers ran the PCR with 60 Vbeta and 13 Jbeta primers. Here immunoSEQ multiplex PCR was the method, and the copy in TCRdb shows in-frame clones only, minus some. This sample has tens of thousands of clones, with over 55% found just once. Specimen: PBMCs. The chain couples TRBV5-4 to TRBJ2-3, with 10 bases aligning to TRBD2. The TCR comes from a boy aged 5 to 17 in good health and CMV-seropositive. This CDR3 is CASSSPSGSVTDTQYF. The CDR3, as DNA: TGTGCCAGCAGCTCCCCTAGCGGGAGTGTGACAGATACGCAGTATTTT.